Below are 6 T cell receptor beta chains sequenced from a single sample in a study of prognosis after radiotherapy for stage I lung cancer (dated by TCRdb to about 2021). Data came from an Illumina HiSeq 3000. Two rounds of multiplex PCR were used to amplify the TCR beta CDR3 region from genomic DNA. In the first PCR round, primers specific to each TRBV and TRBJ gene were used, and the primer sequences were filed in Chinese patent CN105087789A. TCRdb itself trimmed the public reads at Q25 with fastp, ran MiXCR and retained productive beta chains. Here each entry gathers all rows of one CDR3 protein and keeps the most common genes and DNA. The sample table contains about 27,000 distinct CDR3 sequences; only one count was recorded for approximately 44% of them. About 15% of the sample is taken by the ten largest. The sequences come from PBMCs, collected before or after stereotactic body radiation therapy (not recorded which). The receptors stem from a donor over 45 with non-small cell lung cancer.

V and J are TRBV6-1 and TRBJ2-3; TRBD1 matches 7 bases. Per germline, CDR1 MNHNS and CDR2 SASEGT. J was trimmed by 3 bases and V by 7 bases; bases with no gene match: 4. CDR3 length: 13 residues. CDR3 residues: CASMRQGTDTQYF. CDR3 in DNA: TGTGCCAGCATGCGACAGGGTACAGATACGCAGTATTTT.

This clonotype was observed many times. The genes are TRBV13 and TRBJ1-5; perhaps TRBD1 as D (5 bases). This CDR3 has 13 amino acids. Germline CDR1 is PRHDT and CDR2 is FYEKMQ (reference sequence). Trimming took off 1 base at V and 7 bases at J, with 8 bases between the two ends. The CDR3 sequence is CASSLAGNQPQHF. In DNA, the CDR3 is TGTGCCAGCAGCTTAGCAGGGAACCAGCCCCAGCATTTT.

This clonotype is termed medium-sized. This sequence joins TRBV28 and TRBJ1-1; 7 bases line up with TRBD1. Unmatched junction bases numbered 11, after V lost 2 bases and J lost 11 bases. Germline CDR1 MDHEN, CDR2 SYDVKM. The CDR3 contains 14 residues. The CDR3 nucleotides read TGTGCCAGCAGTTTACCCGACAGGGCTGGGAAGGCTTTCTTT. Its protein is CASSLPDRAGKAFF.

This chain links TRBV12-3 or TRBV12-4 with TRBJ2-7; D is undetermined. Deletions cut 3 bases from V and 2 bases from J, with 5 bases between. The CDR3 is 12 residues long. In DNA, the CDR3 is TGTGCCAGCAGTTTTGGACCCTACGAGCAGTACTTC. Residues: CASSFGPYEQYF.

The chain uses TRBV5-1 and TRBJ2-3; 8 bases match TRBD2. Trimming cost V 1 base and J 6 bases; bases outside gene matches: 7. From germline, CDR1 is SGHRS and CDR2 YFSETQ. This CDR3 has 15 amino acids. CDR3 in amino acids: CASSLLAGQTDTQYF. CDR3 sequence (DNA): TGCGCCAGCAGCTTGTTAGCGGGGCAGACGGATACGCAGTATTTT.

This clonotype was seen repeatedly, ten times or more. Here the CDR3 reads CASSYWGADTQYF. DNA of the CDR3: TGTGCCAGCAGTTACTGGGGGGCAGATACGCAGTATTTT. The V call is TRBV6-2 or TRBV6-3, the J call TRBJ2-3; a weak D match, TRBD2 (6 bases). V was shortened by 1 base and J by 4 bases, with 6 bases between the two germline ends. The germline gives CDR1 MNHEY, CDR2 SVGEGT. The CDR3 is 13 residues long.